These 32 T cell receptor beta chains were all obtained from the same sample, sequenced in a study of spatial heterogeneity in lung cancer. One entry per CDR3 protein, called by TCRdb with MiXCR from the 5' RACE reads. The sample shows tens of thousands of distinct CDR3 sequences, over 9.5% of them seen only once. Time point defined: sample taken at primary tumor resection. Material for sequencing was whole RNA from tumor, nontumor lung or frozen PBMC, left unsorted. The sample here was PBMCs, taken at surgery. The receptors come from a male donor with early-stage non-small cell lung cancer.

The sample holds a few counts of this clonotype. This rearrangement joins TRBV19 to TRBJ2-1; 7 positions match TRBD1. V lost 5 bases and J lost 4; bases outside the gene matches: 2. The germline V gene has CDR1 LNHDA and CDR2 SQIVND (reference sequence). This CDR3 spans 13 amino acids. CDR3 in amino acids: CASSGTAYNEQFF. The CDR3 DNA reads TGTGCCAGTAGTGGGACAGCTTACAATGAGCAGTTCTTC.

This clonotype was found a few times. This chain uses TRBV10-3 with TRBJ2-1; D possibly corresponds to TRBD2 (5 bases). V gave up 2 bases and J gave up 5 bases, with 13 bases separating them. Germline V CDR1 and CDR2: ENHRY, SYGVKD. The length of the CDR3 is 15 residues. The CDR3 coding sequence is TGTGCCATCAGTGAGAGTGTGGGAGCCGACAATGAGCAGTTCTTC. This codes for CAISESVGADNEQFF.

This clonotype was detected ten times or more. The chain joins TRBV30 to TRBJ1-1; tentatively, D is TRBD1 (6 bases). The ends were cut back, 5 bases at V and 5 bases at J, with 15 bases in the middle. Germline loops: CDR1 GTSNPN, CDR2 SVGIG (reference sequence). This CDR3 is 13 amino acids long. CDR3 DNA: TGTGCCTGGTTTAGCGGGGGCGCGACTGAAGCTTTCTTT. Amino acids: CAWFSGGATEAFF.

The chain has TRBV5-6 and TRBJ2-1, with 7 bases aligning to TRBD1. Trimming took 0 bases from V and 2 from J; bases not matched to a gene: 2. The germline V gene has CDR1 SGHDT and CDR2 YYEEEE. This CDR3 comprises 15 residues. The CDR3 sequence: CASSLDGTAYNEQFF. DNA of the CDR3: TGTGCCAGCAGCTTGGATGGGACAGCCTACAATGAGCAGTTCTTC.

At least ten counts were recorded for this clonotype. The chain recombines TRBV7-9 with TRBJ1-1; tentative D call: TRBD1 (6 bases). From germline, CDR1 is SEHNR and CDR2 FQNEAQ (reference sequence). Trimming cost V 5 bases and J 1 base, with 11 bases left between them. CDR3 length: 14 amino acids. The CDR3 bases are TGTGCCAGCAGCGAGGACAGATCGAACACTGAAGCTTTCTTT. Protein product: CASSEDRSNTEAFF.

The chain has TRBV5-1 and TRBJ2-5, with D possibly matching TRBD2 (5 bases). Germline V CDR1 and CDR2: SGHRS, YFSETQ. Trimming took off 4 bases at V and 1 base at J, with 14 bases between the two ends. The CDR3 is 15 amino acids. The CDR3 loop is CASSEPTTGQETQYF. The CDR3 DNA follows: TGCGCCAGCAGCGAACCGACTACCGGCCAAGAGACCCAGTACTTC.

This clonotype showed up many times. This chain joins TRBV20-1 and TRBJ2-3, with 11 bases matching TRBD2. V dropped 6 bases and J dropped 1; count of bases not matched to a gene: 3. Germline V gene sequence: CDR1 DFQATT, CDR2 SNEGSKA (reference sequence). The CDR3 contains 14 residues. CDR3 nucleotide sequence: TGCAGTGCCAAGACTAGCGGGGGCACAGATACGCAGTATTTT. It translates to CSAKTSGGTDTQYF.

The chain joins TRBV30 to TRBJ1-1; 7 nucleotides agree with TRBD1. The ends lost 6 bases at V and 1 base at J; junction bases unmatched: 2. This CDR3 has 12 amino acids. Germline CDR1 and CDR2: GTSNPN and SVGIG (reference sequence). The CDR3 region is CACYRGNTEAFF. The DNA of the CDR3 is TGTGCCTGCTACAGGGGGAACACTGAAGCTTTCTTT. The full variable domain, completed using reference TRBV30 and TRBJ1-1, is SQTIHQWPATLVQPVGSPLSLECTVEGTSNPNLYWYRQAAGRGLQLLFYSVGIGQISSEVPQNLSASRPQDRQFILSSKKLLLSDSGFYLCACYRGNTEAFFGQGTRLTVV.

The rearrangement links TRBV14 to TRBJ2-3; no clear D. Between the trimmed V and J ends, which lost 4 bases and 5 bases, there was a span of 10 bases. There are 13 residues in the CDR3. Germline V gene lookup returns CDR1 SGHDN and CDR2 FVKESK. DNA of the CDR3: TGTGCCAGCAGCCTTGGACGGAGAGATACGCAGTATTTT. Its protein is CASSLGRRDTQYF.

This rearrangement joins TRBV27 to TRBJ2-2; tentative D call: TRBD2 (5 bases). Trimming took 3 bases from V and 5 from J, leaving 7 bases between them. The germline gives CDR1 MNHEY, CDR2 SMNVEV (reference sequence). This CDR3 has 13 residues. CDR3 loop: CASSLEVTGELFF. CDR3 sequence (DNA): TGTGCCAGCAGTTTGGAGGTAACCGGGGAGCTGTTTTTT.

The chain combines TRBV5-1 with TRBJ2-3; 9 bases line up with TRBD2. From germline, CDR1 is SGHRS and CDR2 YFSETQ. The CDR3 loop spans 16 amino acids. The V segment lost 3 bases and the J segment 4 bases; nucleotides outside the gene matches: 9. The CDR3: CASSSAGGPRSDTQYF. The CDR3 nucleotides are TGCGCCAGCAGCTCGGCGGGAGGGCCTCGGTCAGATACGCAGTATTTT.

This clonotype has at least ten counts. The CDR3 here is CASSSLAGAADTQYF. The CDR3 bases are TGTGCCAGCAGTTCCCTAGCGGGAGCAGCAGATACGCAGTATTTT. The chain recombines TRBV28 with TRBJ2-3, with 10 bases that match TRBD2. This CDR3 is built from 15 residues. Losses at the gene ends were 4 bases for V and 4 bases for J; bases not matched to a gene: 5. The germline CDR1 and CDR2 sequences are MDHEN and SYDVKM. Based on the CDR3 plus reference TRBV28 and TRBJ2-3, the full variable domain is DVKVTQSSRYLVKRTGEKVFLECVQDMDHENMFWYRQDPGLGLRLIYFSYDVKMKEKGDIPEGYSVSREKKERFSLILESASTNQTSMYLCASSSLAGAADTQYFGPGTRLTVL.

This rearrangement joins TRBV6-2 or TRBV6-3 to TRBJ1-5, with a weak D call TRBD1 (6 bases). Germline loops: CDR1 MNHEY, CDR2 SVGEGT. Trimming removed 2 bases from V and 4 bases from J, with 18 bases in between. This CDR3 is built from 17 residues. In DNA form, the CDR3 reads TGTGCCAGCAGTTACCCGTCGGGGGGCGGTAGGAATCAGCCCCAGCATTTT. As protein: CASSYPSGGGRNQPQHF.

At least ten counts were recorded for this clonotype. The J gene is TRBJ1-2, the V gene TRBV5-6; no definite D call. Trimming took 2 bases from V and 6 from J, leaving 17 bases between them. Germline CDR1 and CDR2: SGHDT and YYEEEE. The CDR3 is made up of 15 amino acids. The CDR3 sequence: CASSFDLSGNHGYTF. As DNA, the CDR3 is TGTGCCAGCAGCTTCGACCTCTCCGGGAACCATGGCTACACCTTC.

About this clonotype: One junction end disagrees with the germline gene, perhaps due to a read error. The chain recombines TRBV6-4 with TRBJ2-1, with TRBD2 matching over 7 bases. The CDR3 is 15 amino acids. Germline V gives CDR1 MRHNA, CDR2 SNTAGT. CDR3 region: CASSDSSGTYDEQFF. CDR3 sequence (DNA): TGTGCCAGCAGTGACTCCAGCGGGACCTACGATGAGCAGTTCTTC.

This chain connects TRBV12-3 or TRBV12-4 to TRBJ2-1, with 7 bases matching TRBD2. Trimming took 7 bases from V and 10 from J; bases not matched to a gene: 13. This CDR3 region has 14 residues. Written as DNA, the CDR3 is TGTGCCAGCACCATGACTAGCTGGGAGGGGGAGCAGTTCTTC. It specifies CASTMTSWEGEQFF.

This clonotype was seen more than once but under ten times. This chain connects TRBV6-6 to TRBJ1-2; tentatively, D is TRBD1 (6 bases). The CDR3 length is 13 residues. Germline CDR1 reads MNHNY; CDR2 reads SVGAGI (reference sequence). V lost 6 bases to trimming and J lost 5 bases, with 13 bases between them. As DNA, the CDR3 is TGTGCCAGCAGAGCCCGGGACATATATGGCTACACCTTC. Translating it yields CASRARDIYGYTF.

This clonotype was detected a few times. V usage is TRBV12-3 or TRBV12-4 and J usage is TRBJ2-7, with 8 bases aligning to TRBD2. This CDR3 is built from 15 residues. V lost 5 bases, J lost 4 bases, and 10 bases stayed unmatched. CDR3 in DNA: TGTGCCAGCAGTCTCCTTGGACTAGCCGGATACGAGCAGTACTTC. Amino acid sequence: CASSLLGLAGYEQYF.

The sample holds a few counts of this clonotype. V and J are TRBV29-1 and TRBJ2-5, with a weak D call TRBD1 (5 bases). Between the trimmed V and J ends, which lost 5 bases and 2 bases, there was a span of 6 bases. Germline values: CDR1 SQVTM, CDR2 ANQGSEA. CDR3 size: 11 residues. The DNA for the CDR3 is TGCAGCGTTCGACAGCAAGAGACCCAGTACTTC. The encoded protein is CSVRQQETQYF.

The chain joins TRBV11-2 to TRBJ2-3, with D unclear. Per the germline V gene, CDR1 is SGHAT and CDR2 is FQNNGV. V was shortened by 4 bases and J by 4 bases, with 6 bases between the two germline ends. This CDR3 spans 12 amino acids. In DNA form, the CDR3 reads TGTGCCAGCAGCTCAAAAGCAGATACGCAGTATTTT. Protein product: CASSSKADTQYF.

This clonotype was detected many times. The gene calls are TRBV12-3 or TRBV12-4 and TRBJ2-2, with D tentatively TRBD1 (6 bases). Trimming took off 5 bases at V and 3 bases at J, with 10 bases between the two ends. CDR3 length: 14 residues. The CDR3 bases are TGTGCCAGCAGTAGGACAGTAGACACCGGGGAGCTGTTTTTT. Translation: CASSRTVDTGELFF.

The chain combines TRBV23-1 with TRBJ2-1; 8 bases line up with TRBD1. TRBV23-1 carries the ORF label, with uncertain function. V lost 2 bases, J lost 4 bases, and 4 bases stayed unmatched. This CDR3 contains 15 residues. The CDR3 protein is CASSQRTGLYNEQFF. CDR3 nucleotides: TGCGCCAGCAGTCAACGGACAGGGTTGTACAATGAGCAGTTCTTC.

The chain combines TRBV11-2 with TRBJ2-1, with D uncertain. This CDR3 is built from 14 residues. In germline, CDR1 is SGHAT, CDR2 FQNNGV. V was pared by 0 bases and J by 15 bases, with 18 bases between. CDR3 residues: CASSLDPSRPTGFF. CDR3 nucleotide sequence: TGTGCCAGCAGCTTAGATCCGAGTAGGCCAACGGGGTTCTTC.

This chain connects TRBV5-1 to TRBJ1-1, with D possibly matching TRBD1 (6 bases). Germline CDR1 SGHRS, CDR2 YFSETQ. The CDR3 is 14 residues long. Trimming removed 4 bases from V and 1 base from J, with 11 bases in between. The CDR3 coding sequence is TGCGCCAGCAGCAGGACAGAGACGAACACTGAAGCTTTCTTT. Protein sequence: CASSRTETNTEAFF.

Only a few counts were recorded for this clonotype. This chain uses TRBV5-1 with TRBJ2-7; D gene ambiguous. The CDR3 consists of 13 residues. The V gene lost 6 bases and the J gene lost 5 bases, with 15 bases spanning the gap. Germline CDR1 is SGHRS and CDR2 is YFSETQ. This CDR3 reads CASNGNVVNEQYF. The CDR3 DNA reads TGCGCCAGCAATGGGAATGTTGTCAACGAGCAGTACTTC.

This clonotype was recorded many times. The chain couples TRBV29-1 to TRBJ2-5, with a weak D call TRBD1 (6 bases). This CDR3 is 13 amino acids long. The germline CDR1 and CDR2 sequences are SQVTM and ANQGSEA. V lost 4 bases to trimming and J lost 1 base, with 10 bases between them. CDR3 nucleotide sequence: TGCAGCGTTGTTGGGACACCCCAAGAGACCCAGTACTTC. It encodes CSVVGTPQETQYF.

The chain uses TRBV5-6 and TRBJ2-7; D not certain. CDR1 is SGHDT and CDR2 is YYEEEE in the germline V gene. Trimming left V 1 base short and J 2 bases short, with 10 bases between. This CDR3 has 14 amino acids. Here the CDR3 reads CASSLLQSTYEQYF. Written as DNA, the CDR3 is TGTGCCAGCAGCTTGCTCCAGTCCACCTACGAGCAGTACTTC.

This clonotype was seen more than once but under ten times. The chain carries TRBV7-9 and TRBJ1-5; D unclear. Germline V gene lookup returns CDR1 SEHNR and CDR2 FQNEAQ (reference sequence). With 1 base removed from V and 8 bases from J, the gap between germline ends came to 6 bases. This CDR3 region has 12 residues. The CDR3 reads CASSLGLEPQHF. CDR3 nucleotides: TGTGCCAGCAGCTTAGGGTTGGAGCCCCAGCATTTT.

This rearrangement joins TRBV7-9 to TRBJ1-1; the match to TRBD1 covers 10 bases. V shed 1 base and J 3 bases; nucleotides not matched to a gene: 2. CDR3 length equals 15 residues. Germline-derived CDR1 and CDR2 are SEHNR and FQNEAQ (reference sequence). The CDR3 sequence is CASSLGGTGDTEAFF. DNA of the CDR3: TGTGCCAGCAGCTTAGGGGGGACAGGGGACACTGAAGCTTTCTTT.

This clonotype turned up a few times. The chain employs TRBV7-9 and TRBJ2-1; 14 nucleotides agree with TRBD2. V lost 5 bases and J lost 8; bases outside the gene matches: 5. Germline V gives CDR1 SEHNR, CDR2 FQNEAQ (reference sequence). This CDR3 is built from 15 residues. The DNA of the CDR3 is TGTGCCAGCAGCCGATCGGGACTAGCGGGAGATGAGCAGTTCTTC. Translated: CASSRSGLAGDEQFF.

In DNA, the CDR3 is TGTGCCAGCAGATCCTTGACTAGTGCTGATACGCAGTATTTT. This gives the protein CASRSLTSADTQYF. J is TRBJ2-3 and V is TRBV6-5; tentative D call: TRBD2 (6 bases). CDR3 length: 14 residues. CDR1 and CDR2 from the germline V gene are MNHEY and SVGAGI. Trimming cost V 6 bases and J 6 bases, with 16 bases left between them.

This clonotype was seen only a few times. The chain employs TRBV5-5 and TRBJ2-5; D is unclear. Germline V gene data show CDR1 as SGHKS and CDR2 as YYEKEE (reference sequence). V was pared by 2 bases and J by 5 bases, with 16 bases between. There are 15 residues in the CDR3. This CDR3 reads CASSFSSAGGETQYF. The CDR3 DNA reads as TGTGCCAGCAGCTTTTCCTCTGCAGGCGGTGAGACCCAGTACTTC. The full variable domain, in which reference TRBV5-5 and TRBJ2-5 provide the parts outside the CDR3, is DAGVTQSPTHLIKTRGQQVTLRCSPISGHKSVSWYQQVLGQGPQFIFQYYEKEERGRGNFPDRFSARQFPNYSSELNVNALLLGDSALYLCASSFSSAGGETQYFGPGTRLLVL.